Following are 19 T cell receptor beta chains from one sample sequenced in a study of spatial heterogeneity in lung cancer. Via MiXCR, TCRdb re-called the 5' RACE reads, giving one row per CDR3 protein. The sample has some 39,000 distinct CDR3 sequences, 6% to 7.5% seen once; the top ten hold 43%. As for time point: sample taken at primary tumor resection. Whole RNA, isolated from tumor, nontumor lung or frozen PBMC, was sequenced without prior sorting. The specimen comprised PBMCs, sampled at surgery. These receptors were collected from a female donor with early-stage non-small cell lung cancer.

This clonotype has just a few counts. J is TRBJ2-6 and V is TRBV20-1; no reliable D call. The CDR3 loop spans 13 amino acids. Trimming pared 6 bases from V and 1 base from J, leaving 7 bases between. Germline V gene lookup returns CDR1 DFQATT and CDR2 SNEGSKA (reference sequence). The CDR3 spells CSASRSGANVLTF. CDR3 DNA sequence: TGCAGTGCCTCCAGGTCTGGGGCCAACGTCCTGACTTTC.

This sequence joins TRBV6-1 and TRBJ1-2; D is perhaps TRBD1 (5 bases). The V end was cut by 5 bases, the J end by 2 bases, with 15 bases between. This CDR3 has 15 amino acids. Germline CDR1 MNHNS, CDR2 SASEGT. In DNA form, the CDR3 reads TGTGCCAGCAGTCCTCCCGGGGCGGACAACTATGGCTACACCTTC. It is translated as CASSPPGADNYGYTF.

This clonotype was recorded many times. This sequence joins TRBV9 and TRBJ2-3; D remains ambiguous. V was clipped by 0 bases and J by 3 bases, with 8 bases between them. Germline assignment: CDR1 SGDLS and CDR2 YYNGEE. The CDR3 has 14 residues. CDR3: CASSVEVATDTQYF. The CDR3 DNA reads TGTGCCAGCAGCGTAGAAGTAGCTACAGATACGCAGTATTTT.

This sequence joins TRBV29-1 and TRBJ1-5; D uncertain. The germline V gene has CDR1 SQVTM and CDR2 ANQGSEA. The CDR3 runs 14 residues. The germline V and J ends were trimmed by 6 bases and 0 bases, with 12 bases remaining between them. The CDR3 protein is CSVGRAGSNQPQHF. CDR3 nucleotide sequence: TGCAGCGTCGGTCGGGCCGGTAGCAATCAGCCCCAGCATTTT.

This clonotype occurred many times. The chain combines TRBV4-1 with TRBJ2-7, with 14 bases identical to TRBD2. V lost 1 base, J lost 5 bases, and 7 bases stayed unmatched. The V gene's germline CDR1 is MGHRA and CDR2 YSYEKL. The CDR3 runs to 17 residues. The chain's CDR3 is CASSQVRLAGGPNEQYF. CDR3 DNA sequence: TGCGCCAGCAGCCAAGTTCGACTAGCGGGGGGGCCGAACGAGCAGTACTTC.

This clonotype appeared once. A much larger clone lies a single base off, so this may be a read error. It is likely a read error, because the conserved phenylalanine at the end of the CDR3 is missing. CDR3 DNA: TGTGCCAGCAGCTCCGGACAGGCAGATACGCAGTATTTA. It yields the protein CASSSGQADTQYL. J is TRBJ2-3 and V is TRBV7-3; 7 nucleotides match TRBD1. The CDR3 loop spans 13 amino acids. Germline assignment: CDR1 SGHTA and CDR2 FQGTGA. J lost 4 bases, V lost 4 bases, and 2 bases had no gene match.

This chain uses TRBV4-3 with TRBJ1-2; D might be TRBD1 (5 bases). There are 16 residues in the CDR3. The V gene lost 0 bases and the J gene lost 2 bases, with 13 bases spanning the gap. Looked up from germline, CDR1 is LGHNA and CDR2 is YSLEER. The CDR3 region is CASSQDVRQRNYGYTF. The DNA for the CDR3 is TGCGCCAGCAGCCAAGACGTGAGACAGAGGAACTATGGCTACACCTTC.

This clonotype was detected ten times or more. The chain couples TRBV5-1 to TRBJ2-2, with D possibly being TRBD1 or TRBD2 (5 bases each). Per germline, CDR1 SGHRS and CDR2 YFSETQ. The CDR3 is 14 amino acids. Trimming shortened V by 7 bases and J by 7 bases, and 17 bases separated the two germline ends. This CDR3 reads CASRLGTDLGELFF. CDR3 in DNA: TGCGCCAGCCGTCTAGGGACCGACCTCGGGGAGCTGTTTTTT.

This clonotype was observed at least ten times. V gene TRBV6-6 combines with J gene TRBJ1-4, with D uncertain. Trimming took off 4 bases at V and 7 bases at J, with 4 bases between the two ends. The CDR3 runs 11 residues. Looked up from germline, CDR1 is MNHNY and CDR2 is SVGAGI (reference sequence). CDR3 sequence: CASSLGEKLFF. The CDR3 DNA is TGTGCCAGCAGTTTGGGTGAAAAACTGTTTTTT.

This clonotype came up many times. The chain has TRBV6-1 and TRBJ1-1, with D perhaps matching TRBD1 (6 bases). Deletions cut 7 bases from V and 0 bases from J, with 12 bases between. This CDR3 comprises 14 residues. Germline CDR1 MNHNS, CDR2 SASEGT. The CDR3 DNA sequence: TGTGCCAGCATTAACAGGGACCTGAACACTGAAGCTTTCTTT. Amino acids: CASINRDLNTEAFF.

This clonotype was seen a handful of times. V gene TRBV6-5 combines with J gene TRBJ2-2, with D tentatively TRBD2 (5 bases). Trimming shortened V by 0 bases and J by 1 base, and 9 bases separated the two germline ends. CDR3 size: 16 residues. The germline V gene has CDR1 MNHEY and CDR2 SVGAGI. The CDR3 nucleotides read TGTGCCAGCAGTTACTCGGCTAGCCTGAACACCGGGGAGCTGTTTTTT. Its protein product is CASSYSASLNTGELFF.

This clonotype was seen many times. This chain links TRBV29-1 with TRBJ2-1; D is uncertain. CDR1 is SQVTM and CDR2 is ANQGSEA in the germline V gene. The CDR3 length is 13 residues. Between the trimmed V and J ends, which lost 8 bases and 3 bases, there was a span of 14 bases. The CDR3 sequence is CSFRPQDYNEQFF. CDR3 DNA: TGCAGCTTTCGACCCCAGGACTACAATGAGCAGTTCTTC.

The table lists this clonotype with many counts. The chain couples TRBV2 to TRBJ2-1; 7 nucleotides line up with TRBD2. CDR3 length: 14 residues. The J segment lost 5 bases and the V segment lost 10 bases, leaving 11 bases of the junction unmatched. Germline loops: CDR1 SNHLY, CDR2 FYNNEI. The CDR3 region is CANRRGGGHNEQFF. CDR3 bases: TGTGCCAACCGGCGGGGCGGGGGACACAATGAGCAGTTCTTC.

This clonotype came up many times. V usage is TRBV11-2 and J usage is TRBJ1-5, with 10 bases matching TRBD1. Unmatched junction bases numbered 3, after V lost 0 bases and J lost 7 bases. The CDR3 consists of 15 residues. The germline V gene encodes CDR1 SGHAT and CDR2 FQNNGV. CDR3 bases: TGTGCCAGCAGCTTAGAGACAGGGGGCAGGCAGCCCCAGCATTTT. Protein sequence: CASSLETGGRQPQHF.

This clonotype has just a few counts. This chain links TRBV12-3 or TRBV12-4 with TRBJ1-5; D perhaps matches TRBD1 (6 bases). V was clipped by 3 bases and J by 7 bases, with 16 bases between them. This CDR3 spans 15 amino acids. CDR3 DNA: TGTGCCAGCAGTTTGGAGAGGGGGAGGAGACAGCCCCAGCATTTT. Amino acids: CASSLERGRRQPQHF.

This clonotype was detected many times. The chain uses TRBV5-1 and TRBJ2-5, with unresolved D. Trimming removed 0 bases at V and 5 bases at J, with 8 bases between. CDR1 and CDR2 (germline): SGHRS, YFSETQ. There are 13 residues in the CDR3. In DNA form, the CDR3 reads TGCGCCAGCAGCTTGGGTCTGTTGGAGACCCAGTACTTC. It specifies CASSLGLLETQYF. The variable domain in full, with the rest retrieved from reference TRBV5-1 and TRBJ2-5, is KAGVTQTPRYLIKTRGQQVTLSCSPISGHRSVSWYQQTPGQGLQFLFEYFSETQRNKGNFPGRFSGRQFSNSRSEMNVSTLELGDSALYLCASSLGLLETQYFGPGTRLLVL.

This clonotype was counted only a few times. The chain recombines TRBV3-1 with TRBJ1-1; TRBD1 agrees at 9 bases. This CDR3 has 16 residues. Germline trimming cut 1 base from V and 0 bases from J; bases unmatched to any gene: 3. Germline CDR1 LGHDT, CDR2 YNNKEL (reference sequence). CDR3 bases: TGTGCCAGCAGCCAAGGAGGGACAGGGTTGAACACTGAAGCTTTCTTT. Translation: CASSQGGTGLNTEAFF. Using reference TRBV3-1 and TRBJ1-1 for the parts outside the CDR3, the full variable domain is DTAVSQTPKYLVTQMGNDKSIKCEQNLGHDTMYWYKQDSKKFLKIMFSYNNKELIINETVPNRFSPKSPDKAHLNLHINSLELGDSAVYFCASSQGGTGLNTEAFFGQGTRLTVV.

The V call is TRBV24-1, the J call TRBJ2-3; tentatively, D is TRBD2 (6 bases). The CDR3 is 16 residues long. The V and J ends lost 3 bases and 4 bases respectively, with 16 bases between them. The germline V gene has CDR1 KGHDR and CDR2 SFDVKD. This CDR3 is CATSDPGGTEADTQYF. The CDR3 DNA reads TGTGCCACCAGTGATCCCGGAGGGACGGAGGCAGATACGCAGTATTTT.

This clonotype was observed at least ten times. The chain joins TRBV7-8 to TRBJ1-5; tentative D call: TRBD1 (6 bases). The CDR3 is made up of 13 amino acids. V gave up 3 bases and J gave up 7 bases, with 10 bases separating them. Germline V gene lookup returns CDR1 SGHVS and CDR2 FQNEAQ. The CDR3 loop reads CASSFRGEQPQHF. The CDR3 bases are TGTGCCAGCAGCTTCAGGGGCGAGCAGCCCCAGCATTTT.